This T cell receptor (beta chain) was sequenced for a study of blood T cell repertoires in COVID-19. Turning to the study itself: Acute-phase and convalescent COVID-19 samples originated in the United States, Italy and Spain. T cells, B-cell-depleted T cells, or PBMCs provided the cDNA or gDNA that served as material.

In this sample, this clone turned up a few times. Per the original data handling: Using reference gene primer amplification, nucleated cell counts were estimated. The method was immunoSEQ multiplex PCR; TCRdb's version includes in-frame clones alone and lacks a portion of them. The V and J calls and clone size come from that table; D and trimming were worked out from the DNA. The table shows some 150,000 clones, with about 89% occurring only once. The CDR3 extends over 16 amino acids. The gene calls are TRBV21-1 and TRBJ2-7; the D segment call TRBD2 is taken from the table without a DNA check. TRBV21-1 is reported as a pseudogene. This clonotype was sampled from a man aged 55-75 years with active or convalescent COVID-19. The sample was peripheral blood. CDR3 sequence: CASSKKSGERIYEQYF. CDR3 DNA sequence: TGTGCCAGCAGCAAAAAGAGTGGGGAGCGAATCTACGAGCAGTACTTC.